The 20 T cell receptor beta chains listed next were all sequenced from one sample in a study of blood T cell repertoires in COVID-19 (TCRdb year 2020). Library construction relied on the immunoSEQ multiplex PCR assay. TCRdb provides this immuneACCESS table in a form limited to in-frame rearrangements. Some clones are lacking; in checked studies, under half of them reflect an unresolved V gene, and why the rest are absent is not known. The sample table shows roughly 150,000 clones, and about 88% are seen once. The ten largest clones capture 2% to 3% of the sample. The sample was peripheral blood. The receptors here all came from a woman aged 70 to 79 with acute or convalescent COVID-19.

The chain couples TRBV19 to TRBJ1-2, with 9 bases that match TRBD1. The CDR3 contains 13 residues. The J segment lost 5 bases and the V segment lost 4 bases, leaving 2 bases of the junction unmatched. CDR1 is LNHDA, CDR2 SQIVND, per germline (reference sequence). In DNA, the CDR3 is TGTGCCAGTAGTAGAGACAGGGGGTATGGCTACACCTTC. Its translation: CASSRDRGYGYTF.

V and J are TRBV5-1 and TRBJ2-3; 9 nucleotides match TRBD2. Germline lookup yields CDR1 SGHRS and CDR2 YFSETQ. The CDR3 has 20 residues. Trimming cost V 0 bases and J 1 base; bases outside gene matches: 15. This CDR3 is CASSLEVSGGPYDRTDTQYF. The CDR3 coding sequence is TGCGCCAGCAGCTTGGAAGTTAGCGGGGGACCATACGATCGCACAGATACGCAGTATTTT.

The chain links TRBV5-4 to TRBJ2-5, with 7 bases aligning to TRBD1. The CDR3 is made up of 14 amino acids. The germline V gene has CDR1 SGHNT and CDR2 YYREEE (reference sequence). V shed 4 bases, J shed 0 bases, and the junction held 3 bases outside the gene matches. For the CDR3, the DNA is TGTGCCAGCAGCCCTACAGGGGACCAAGAGACCCAGTACTTC. It encodes CASSPTGDQETQYF.

The V and J genes are TRBV18 and TRBJ2-7, with 10 bases identical to TRBD2. The CDR3 runs to 16 residues. Germline trimming cut 3 bases from V and 2 bases from J; bases unmatched to any gene: 7. Germline V lookup: CDR1 KGHSH, CDR2 LQKENI. This chain's CDR3 is CASSPSSGGPPYEQYF. The DNA of the CDR3 is TGTGCCAGCTCACCGTCTAGCGGGGGACCCCCCTACGAGCAGTACTTC.

The chain joins TRBV6-5 to TRBJ1-6; the D is unclear. Germline V gives CDR1 MNHEY, CDR2 SVGAGI. The ends were cut back, 2 bases at V and 3 bases at J, with 11 bases in the middle. This CDR3 contains 16 residues. The CDR3 region has the DNA TGTGCCAGCAGTTACAGAGGGAAGATCTATAATTCACCCCTCCACTTT. Residues: CASSYRGKIYNSPLHF.

The chain carries TRBV7-9 and TRBJ1-6; no reliable D call. The V gene lost 5 bases and the J gene lost 7 bases, with 18 bases spanning the gap. CDR3 size: 16 residues. CDR1 SEHNR and CDR2 FQNEAQ come from the germline V gene (reference sequence). The CDR3 sequence: CASSPIVSGPNSPLHF. The CDR3 region has the DNA TGTGCCAGCAGCCCCATAGTAAGCGGACCCAATTCACCCCTCCACTTT.

This clone showed up just once. V usage is TRBV2 and J usage is TRBJ2-1, with TRBD2 matching 10 bases. The CDR3 covers 16 residues. Germline assignment: CDR1 SNHLY and CDR2 FYNNEI. The trim removed 2 bases at V and 5 bases at J, leaving 6 bases unmatched. The CDR3 loop reads CASSEWASGGHNEQFF. The CDR3 DNA is TGTGCCAGCAGTGAATGGGCTAGCGGGGGCCACAATGAGCAGTTCTTC.

This clone was seen only once. CDR3 residues: CASSERGAWANQPQHF. CDR3 sequence (DNA): TGTGCCAGCAGTGAACGGGGGGCGTGGGCCAATCAGCCCCAGCATTTT. This chain connects TRBV6-1 to TRBJ1-5; maybe TRBD1 (6 bases). The length of the CDR3 is 16 residues. The V end lost 2 bases, the J end lost 3 bases, and 14 bases lay between the germline ends. CDR1 MNHNS and CDR2 SASEGT come from the germline V gene.

CDR3 sequence reads: CASSIDQGGTEAFF. As DNA, the CDR3 is TGTGCCAGCAGTATAGATCAGGGCGGCACTGAAGCTTTCTTT. The chain links TRBV6-5 to TRBJ1-1; maybe TRBD1 (5 bases). The germline V and J ends were trimmed by 5 bases and 4 bases, with 14 bases remaining between them. This CDR3 contains 14 residues. Germline CDR1 is MNHEY and CDR2 is SVGAGI.

The rearrangement uses TRBV27 and TRBJ1-1, with TRBD1 matching 9 bases. V shed 4 bases and J 9 bases; nucleotides not matched to a gene: 9. Germline loops: CDR1 MNHEY, CDR2 SMNVEV (reference sequence). The CDR3 extends over 14 amino acids. DNA for the CDR3: TGTGCCAGCAGTTATAGAGGGACAGGGACCAAAGCTTTCTTT. This translates into CASSYRGTGTKAFF.

The genes are TRBV13 and TRBJ1-3; no clear D. The CDR3 runs to 13 residues. V lost 3 bases, J lost 4 bases, and 7 bases lay in between. Germline V gene lookup returns CDR1 PRHDT and CDR2 FYEKMQ (reference sequence). The CDR3 spells CASSFRRGNTIYF. In DNA, the CDR3 is TGTGCCAGCAGCTTTAGGAGGGGAAACACCATATATTTT.

This rearrangement joins TRBV20-1 to TRBJ2-7, with TRBD2 as a possible D gene (6 bases). The germline V and J ends were trimmed by 3 bases and 0 bases, with 12 bases remaining between them. The CDR3 extends over 14 amino acids. In germline, CDR1 is DFQATT, CDR2 SNEGSKA (reference sequence). CDR3 in DNA: TGCAGTGCTAGTGACCGGGGGAGCTCCTACGAGCAGTACGTC. This sequence encodes CSASDRGSSYEQYV.

The chain links TRBV5-4 to TRBJ2-5, with D possibly TRBD1 on 6 matching bases. CDR1 and CDR2 from the germline V gene are SGHNT and YYREEE (reference sequence). Trimming took 6 bases from V and 1 from J, leaving 10 bases between them. This CDR3 has 13 amino acids. This chain's CDR3 is CASTQTGQETQYF. In DNA form, the CDR3 reads TGTGCCAGCACCCAGACAGGCCAAGAGACCCAGTACTTC.

The DNA for the CDR3 is TGTGCCAGCAGCTCTAACAGGGGGCTCAATTCACCCCTCCACTTT. Translated: CASSSNRGLNSPLHF. V gene TRBV5-8 combines with J gene TRBJ1-6; 9 bases fit TRBD1. Unmatched junction bases numbered 5, after V lost 3 bases and J lost 7 bases. Germline V gene lookup returns CDR1 SGHTS and CDR2 YDEGEE. This CDR3 spans 15 amino acids. Together with reference TRBV5-8 and TRBJ1-6, the CDR3 gives the full variable domain: EAGVTQSPTHLIKTRGQQATLRCSPISGHTSVYWYQQALGLGLQFLLWYDEGEERNRGNFPPRFSGRQFPNYSSELNVNALELEDSALYLCASSSNRGLNSPLHFGNGTRLTVT.

This chain uses TRBV6-1 with TRBJ2-1; D is perhaps TRBD1 (6 bases). Trimming left V 11 bases short and J 0 bases short, with 17 bases between. The germline gives CDR1 MNHNS, CDR2 SASEGT. The CDR3 is made up of 15 amino acids. CDR3 DNA: TGTGCCGTGGGGTTGACAGGTGTCTCCTACAATGAGCAGTTCTTC. Its protein product is CAVGLTGVSYNEQFF.

The V and J genes are TRBV28 and TRBJ2-2; 12 bases map to TRBD2. This CDR3 has 16 amino acids. From germline, CDR1 is MDHEN and CDR2 SYDVKM. V trimming: 6 bases; J trimming: 0 bases; junction bases outside the gene matches: 2. The CDR3 reads CASRRTSGANTGELFF. The CDR3 bases are TGTGCCAGCAGACGGACTAGCGGGGCGAACACCGGGGAGCTGTTTTTT. Full variable domain (missing parts from reference TRBV28 and TRBJ2-2): DVKVTQSSRYLVKRTGEKVFLECVQDMDHENMFWYRQDPGLGLRLIYFSYDVKMKEKGDIPEGYSVSREKKERFSLILESASTNQTSMYLCASRRTSGANTGELFFGEGSRLTVL.

The chain recombines TRBV11-2 with TRBJ1-6, with D hard to call. The CDR3 is made up of 14 amino acids. Germline CDR1 reads SGHAT; CDR2 reads FQNNGV. Trimming stripped 0 bases from V and 9 bases from J, with 9 bases between. CDR3 coding DNA: TGTGCCAGCAGCTTAGAATCGGGGAGTTCACCCCTCCACTTT. Its protein product is CASSLESGSSPLHF.

This chain uses TRBV3-1 (or the pseudogene TRBV3-2) with TRBJ2-7; TRBD2 might be the D (5 bases). The CDR3 sequence is 12 residues long. V was clipped by 8 bases and J by 1 base, with 9 bases between them. Germline values: CDR1 LGHDT, CDR2 YNNKEL (reference sequence). CDR3 region: CASEGFSYEQYF. As DNA, the CDR3 is TGTGCCAGCGAGGGTTTTTCCTACGAGCAGTACTTC.

Only a few counts were recorded for this clone. The V gene is TRBV28, the J gene TRBJ1-5; TRBD1 might be the D (6 bases). The CDR3 spans 12 residues. Germline CDR1 and CDR2: MDHEN and SYDVKM. V dropped 4 bases and J dropped 7 bases, with 8 bases sitting between them. In DNA, the CDR3 is TGTGCCAGCAGTTGGCAGGGGCAGCCCCAGCATTTT. Its translation is CASSWQGQPQHF.

J is TRBJ2-1 and V is TRBV7-3; 10 bases fit TRBD1. Trimming at V came to 2 bases and at J to 9 bases, leaving 4 bases not matched to a gene. The CDR3 spans 14 residues. Germline lookup yields CDR1 SGHTA and CDR2 FQGTGA. Here the CDR3 DNA reads TGTGCCAGCAGCTTATGGGACAGGGGAGGTGAGCAGTTCTTC. It codes for CASSLWDRGGEQFF.